The clone carrying this T cell receptor beta chain was observed a few times. Its specificity is unknown. Trimming pared 4 bases from V and 3 bases from J, leaving 13 bases between. CDR1 WSHSY and CDR2 SAAADI come from the germline V gene. The CDR3 runs to 14 residues. The data originate from a study of cytomegalovirus exposure and HLA in healthy donors. Background on the study: An earlier analysis identified approximately 120 million unique TCR beta sequences in 150 million to 200 million T cells.

Study-wide results and caveats: There were around 160 TCR beta chains listed as cytomegalovirus-associated.

In the PCR, 60 Vbeta and 13 Jbeta primers were used. Produced via immunoSEQ multiplex PCR; TCRdb's table is partial and in-frame only. The sample holds around 91,000 clones; around 78% are singletons and the top ten take 4.4%. The V call is TRBV10-2, the J call TRBJ2-7; a weak D match, TRBD1 (5 bases). Sequenced: PBMCs. The receptor's source is a male donor in good health and CMV-seropositive. The DNA of the CDR3 is TGCGCCAGCAGTGTCCCCGACAGAAACTACGAGCAGTACTTC. This encodes CASSVPDRNYEQYF.